The text below deals with one T cell receptor beta chain. The data originate from a study of cytomegalovirus exposure and HLA in healthy donors. PCR was performed using 60 Vbeta and 13 Jbeta primers. Sequenced by immunoSEQ multiplex PCR; TCRdb stores in-frame clones only, minus some. In the table there are 130,000 to 150,000 clones, over 75% of which are singletons. Unmatched junction bases numbered 5, after V lost 5 bases and J lost 4 bases. The CDR3 spans 15 residues. Germline V lookup: CDR1 KGHSH, CDR2 LQKENI. The donors comprised healthy bone marrow donors. This rearrangement joins TRBV18 to TRBJ1-6; 7 nucleotides agree with TRBD1. The sequenced sample was PBMCs. The receptor's source is a man younger than 40 in good health and CMV-seronegative. The CDR3 reads CASSSGQMYNSPLHF. In nucleotides, the CDR3 is TGTGCCAGCTCATCGGGACAGATGTATAATTCACCCCTCCACTTT.